What follows are 10 T cell receptor beta chains derived from one specimen sequenced in a study of blood T cell repertoires in COVID-19. This table comes from immunoSEQ multiplex PCR, and its TCRdb copy is limited to in-frame clones, with some not included. The sample records some 270,000 clones, about nine tenths being singletons. The specimen was peripheral blood. Receptors originate from a woman aged 55-75 years who had recovered from COVID-19.

The chain has TRBV29-1 and TRBJ1-4; 9 positions agree with TRBD1. The CDR3 has 13 amino acids. Trimming took 6 bases from V and 8 from J; bases not matched to a gene: 7. Germline CDR1 and CDR2: SQVTM and ANQGSEA. This CDR3 is CSVYTGGEEKLFF. CDR3 nucleotides: TGCAGCGTGTATACAGGGGGCGAGGAAAAACTGTTTTTT.

The chain is built from TRBV6-5 and TRBJ1-2; weak D call: TRBD1 (6 bases). The germline CDR1 and CDR2 sequences are MNHEY and SVGAGI. The ends were cut back, 5 bases at V and 4 bases at J, with 17 bases in the middle. The CDR3 is made up of 15 amino acids. This chain's CDR3 is CASSRTELRVYGYTF. The CDR3 coding sequence is TGTGCCAGCAGTCGGACAGAACTTCGAGTCTATGGCTACACCTTC.

This clone occurred a few times. V usage is TRBV18 and J usage is TRBJ1-4; the D gene is possibly TRBD1 (5 bases). The V and J ends lost 3 bases and 7 bases respectively, with 18 bases between them. This CDR3 has 16 amino acids. From germline, CDR1 is KGHSH and CDR2 LQKENI. This CDR3 is CASSPPDSGVGEKLFF. DNA of the CDR3: TGTGCCAGCTCACCGCCAGACAGTGGGGTTGGTGAAAAACTGTTTTTT.

The J gene is TRBJ1-6, the V gene TRBV19; D is unclear. Germline CDR1 reads LNHDA; CDR2 reads SQIVND (reference sequence). The CDR3 runs to 15 residues. V shed 5 bases and J shed 0 bases, with 8 bases lying between them. The CDR3 here is CASSSQSSYNSPLHF. The CDR3 coding sequence is TGTGCCAGTAGTTCACAGAGCTCCTATAATTCACCCCTCCACTTT. The full variable domain, with the rest looked up from reference TRBV19 and TRBJ1-6, is DGGITQSPKYLFRKEGQNVTLSCEQNLNHDAMYWYRQDPGQGLRLIYYSQIVNDFQKGDIAEGYSVSREKKESFPLTVTSAQKNPTAFYLCASSSQSSYNSPLHFGNGTRLTVT.

In nucleotides, the CDR3 is TGTGCCAGCAGTTCCCCCTCTGGACAGGGCGCCCCTGGGGCCAACGTCCTGACTTTC. Translating it yields CASSSPSGQGAPGANVLTF. The chain carries TRBV28 and TRBJ2-6; 8 positions agree with TRBD1. The V gene end was trimmed by 4 bases and the J gene end by 2 bases; junction bases not matched to a gene: 13. The CDR3 is made up of 19 amino acids. Germline V gene lookup returns CDR1 MDHEN and CDR2 SYDVKM. Complete variable domain (other parts from reference TRBV28 and TRBJ2-6): DVKVTQSSRYLVKRTGEKVFLECVQDMDHENMFWYRQDPGLGLRLIYFSYDVKMKEKGDIPEGYSVSREKKERFSLILESASTNQTSMYLCASSSPSGQGAPGANVLTFGAGSRLTVL.

This rearrangement joins TRBV6-6 to TRBJ2-1; the D gene is possibly TRBD1 (5 bases). This CDR3 spans 16 amino acids. Germline values: CDR1 MNHNY, CDR2 SVGAGI (reference sequence). Trimming left V 7 bases short and J 0 bases short, with 16 bases between. The CDR3 protein is CASNPLGVSSYNEQFF. CDR3 DNA: TGTGCCAGCAATCCGTTAGGGGTGAGCTCCTACAATGAGCAGTTCTTC.

The chain recombines TRBV7-9 with TRBJ2-3; tentative D call: TRBD1 (6 bases). CDR1 and CDR2 from the germline V gene are SEHNR and FQNEAQ (reference sequence). CDR3 length: 14 residues. Trimming took 3 bases from V and 7 from J, leaving 14 bases between them. CDR3 residues: CASSLGAPVHTQYF. In DNA form, the CDR3 reads TGTGCCAGCAGCTTGGGGGCCCCGGTACATACGCAGTATTTT.

This clone was seen once. The chain carries TRBV2 and TRBJ2-1, with TRBD2 matching over 14 bases. The CDR3 has 16 residues. J gave up 3 bases and V 6 bases, and 4 bases lay outside the gene matches. The germline V gene has CDR1 SNHLY and CDR2 FYNNEI. The CDR3 spells CASSPGLAGGYNEQFF. The CDR3 region has the DNA TGTGCCAGCAGCCCCGGACTAGCGGGGGGCTACAATGAGCAGTTCTTC.

The rearrangement uses TRBV18 and TRBJ2-7; TRBD2 is a possible D gene (6 bases). Germline assignment: CDR1 KGHSH and CDR2 LQKENI. The V and J ends lost 3 bases and 6 bases respectively, with 21 bases between them. The length of the CDR3 is 16 residues. The CDR3 is CASSPNLGTQGGEQYF. The CDR3 region has the DNA TGTGCCAGCTCACCGAACCTCGGGACTCAAGGAGGCGAGCAGTACTTC. Based on the CDR3 plus reference TRBV18 and TRBJ2-7, the full variable domain is NAGVMQNPRHLVRRRGQEARLRCSPMKGHSHVYWYRQLPEEGLKFMVYLQKENIIDESGMPKERFSAEFPKEGPSILRIQQVVRGDSAAYFCASSPNLGTQGGEQYFGPGTRLTVT.

The V call is TRBV4-1, the J call TRBJ2-1, with no clear D. The germline V and J ends were trimmed by 3 bases and 9 bases, with 15 bases remaining between them. From germline, CDR1 is MGHRA and CDR2 YSYEKL. This CDR3 has 14 residues. The CDR3 DNA reads TGCGCCAGCAGCCACCCTCCCACCTCAGGTGAGCAGTTCTTC. This codes for CASSHPPTSGEQFF.